This T cell receptor beta chain was sequenced during a study of blood T cell repertoires in COVID-19. Study-wide background: Acute and convalescent COVID-19 samples came from the United States, Italy and Spain. Sources were T cells, B-cell-depleted T cells, or PBMCs; the material itself was cDNA or gDNA.

There are 13 residues in the CDR3. Germline V gene lookup returns CDR1 KGHSH and CDR2 LQKENI. Trimming shortened V by 2 bases and J by 5 bases, and 9 bases separated the two germline ends. In the authors' workflow: Quantification of nucleated cells was approximated via reference gene primer amplification. TCRdb's table, derived via immunoSEQ multiplex PCR, lists solely in-frame clones and lacks some. The DNA gave D and trimming, while V, J and clone size come from that table. The data show approximately 260,000 clones, around 83% seen once. This TCR derives from a man younger than 35 with active or convalescent COVID-19. The rearrangement uses TRBV18 and TRBJ2-5, with D possibly matching TRBD2 (5 bases). Specimen: peripheral blood. CDR3 sequence reads: CASSPEGTETQYF. In DNA, the CDR3 is TGTGCCAGCTCACCAGAGGGTACGGAGACCCAGTACTTC.